Below are 13 T cell receptor beta chains sequenced from a single sample in a study of shared clonotypes between healthy human individuals. TCRdb keeps only in-frame clones here, not all; method: immunoSEQ multiplex PCR. The sample holds roughly 1,000,000 clones, around 78% seen once. The specimen sequenced was memory CD4+ T cells from PBMCs. The subset: CD45RA-negative fraction. These receptors were collected from a man aged 18 to 30 in good health. Some clones in this sample may be carry-over from other donors' samples.

The rearrangement uses TRBV30 and TRBJ2-6; 7 bases line up with TRBD1. The CDR3 spans 18 residues. Germline V gene sequence: CDR1 GTSNPN, CDR2 SVGIG (reference sequence). J lost 0 bases, V lost 3 bases, and 11 bases had no gene match. CDR3 in amino acids: CAWSRGGAPPSGANVLTF. CDR3 DNA sequence: TGTGCCTGGAGCCGAGGGGGCGCCCCCCCCTCTGGGGCCAACGTCCTGACTTTC.

This chain uses TRBV6-5 with TRBJ1-1, with D unresolved. In germline, CDR1 is MNHEY, CDR2 SVGAGI. Trimming removed 0 bases from V and 11 bases from J, with 10 bases in between. CDR3 length: 12 residues. In DNA, the CDR3 is TGTGCCAGCAGTTACTCCGTGGAGCAGGCTTTCTTT. This gives the protein CASSYSVEQAFF.

The CDR3 reads CAWSVRGSRVRGNQPQHF. The DNA of the CDR3 is TGTGCCTGGAGTGTACGGGGGAGTCGGGTCAGGGGGAATCAGCCCCAGCATTTT. V gene TRBV30 combines with J gene TRBJ1-5, with 7 bases fitting TRBD1. The length of the CDR3 is 18 residues. CDR1 and CDR2 (germline): GTSNPN, SVGIG (reference sequence). Germline trimming cut 0 bases from V and 4 bases from J; bases unmatched to any gene: 15.

Notes on this clone: At one end, the junction sequence differs from germline, possibly due to a read error. This chain connects TRBV15 to TRBJ2-1, with D maybe TRBD1 (6 bases). The CDR3 is 11 residues long. Germline V gene lookup returns CDR1 LNHNV and CDR2 YYDKDF (reference sequence). The DNA for the CDR3 is TGTGCCACCAGCGGAAGGGGGTTGAAGATCTTC. Its protein product is CATSGRGLKIF.

The V call is TRBV11-2, the J call TRBJ2-7, with 7 bases identical to TRBD2. V shed 2 bases, J shed 2 bases, and the junction held 6 bases outside the gene matches. The CDR3 length is 15 residues. The germline V gene has CDR1 SGHAT and CDR2 FQNNGV. The CDR3 sequence is CASSLSLAATYEQYF. In DNA, the CDR3 is TGTGCCAGCAGCTTATCGCTAGCGGCAACCTACGAGCAGTACTTC.

The CDR3 DNA sequence: TGTGCCAGCAGAAGAGCGGGATCAGCCTACAATGAGCAGTTCTTC. Its protein is CASRRAGSAYNEQFF. This chain links TRBV5-4 with TRBJ2-1; 7 bases match TRBD2. Germline CDR1 is SGHNT and CDR2 is YYREEE (reference sequence). The CDR3 totals 15 residues. With V trimmed by 5 bases and J by 2 bases, 7 bases remained unmatched.

The sample holds a few counts of this clone. The genes are TRBV10-3 and TRBJ2-1, with 7 nucleotides matching TRBD2. Unmatched junction bases numbered 4, after V lost 4 bases and J lost 7 bases. Germline V gene data show CDR1 as ENHRY and CDR2 as SYGVKD. CDR3 size: 13 residues. CDR3: CAISGAGANEQFF. The CDR3 region has the DNA TGTGCCATCAGTGGGGCGGGAGCAAATGAGCAGTTCTTC.

This chain joins TRBV5-6 and TRBJ2-1, with 9 bases aligning to TRBD1. This CDR3 region has 14 residues. V shed 0 bases, J shed 7 bases, and the junction held 2 bases outside the gene matches. Germline-derived CDR1 and CDR2 are SGHDT and YYEEEE. CDR3 nucleotide sequence: TGTGCCAGCAGCTTGGTCGGGACAGGGAATGAGCAGTTCTTC. Amino acid sequence: CASSLVGTGNEQFF.

This chain links TRBV25-1 with TRBJ2-5, with D uncertain. Germline lookup yields CDR1 MGHDK and CDR2 SYGVNS. V was pared by 6 bases and J by 5 bases, with 19 bases between. The CDR3 has 15 amino acids. The CDR3 here is CASSDRTRPDETQYF. For the CDR3, the DNA is TGTGCCAGCAGCGATAGAACGAGGCCCGACGAGACCCAGTACTTC.

This clone came up a few times. The chain links TRBV28 to TRBJ1-1; D is perhaps TRBD1 (5 bases). Germline CDR1 is MDHEN and CDR2 is SYDVKM. Trimming cost V 5 bases and J 3 bases, with 13 bases left between them. The CDR3 has 14 amino acids. The CDR3 DNA reads as TGTGCCAGCAGTACCCCCAGGACACACACTGAAGCTTTCTTT. It is translated as CASSTPRTHTEAFF. The whole variable domain, remainder taken from reference TRBV28 and TRBJ1-1, is DVKVTQSSRYLVKRTGEKVFLECVQDMDHENMFWYRQDPGLGLRLIYFSYDVKMKEKGDIPEGYSVSREKKERFSLILESASTNQTSMYLCASSTPRTHTEAFFGQGTRLTVV.

The rearrangement uses TRBV28 and TRBJ2-5, with 9 positions matching TRBD2. The J call may be wrong; the DNA end is better matched by TRBJ2-7. This CDR3 comprises 13 residues. The V gene's germline CDR1 is MDHEN and CDR2 SYDVKM. The CDR3 DNA reads as TGTGCCAGCAGTCCCACTAGCGGGTACGAGCAGTACTTC. This encodes CASSPTSGYEQYF.

This sequence joins TRBV9 and TRBJ2-3; 8 nucleotides align to TRBD2. The CDR3 extends over 14 amino acids. CDR1 is SGDLS, CDR2 YYNGEE, per germline. Germline trimming cut 4 bases from V and 6 bases from J; bases unmatched to any gene: 7. CDR3 protein: CASSLSGAQDTQYF. The CDR3 nucleotides are TGTGCCAGCAGCCTTAGCGGGGCACAGGATACGCAGTATTTT. The full variable domain, with the rest looked up from reference TRBV9 and TRBJ2-3, is DSGVTQTPKHLITATGQRVTLRCSPRSGDLSVYWYQQSLDQGLQFLIQYYNGEERAKGNILERFSAQQFPDLHSELNLSSLELGDSALYFCASSLSGAQDTQYFGPGTRLTVL.

In its sample, this clone was seen once. J is TRBJ2-7 and V is TRBV10-2; 9 bases map to TRBD2. V lost 6 bases, J lost 2 bases, and 8 bases stayed unmatched. Germline CDR1 WSHSY, CDR2 SAAADI. The CDR3 is 15 residues long. The CDR3, as DNA: TGCGCCAGCAGATCCGGGGCGGGGGGGACCTACGAGCAGTACTTC. Protein product: CASRSGAGGTYEQYF.